This TCR beta chain stems from a study of blood T cell repertoires in COVID-19. Study in general: COVID-19 samples, acute and convalescent, were from the United States, Italy and Spain.

Method: immunoSEQ multiplex PCR; TCRdb's copy keeps in-frame clones and lacks some. Among roughly 150,000 clones listed, about 85% were seen once. The CDR3 loop spans 14 amino acids. Per germline, CDR1 LNHDA and CDR2 SQIVND (reference sequence). V was shortened by 10 bases and J by 0 bases, with 13 bases between the two germline ends. The TCR originated in an elderly woman with COVID-19, enrolled during active disease. Sequencing was carried out using peripheral blood. The V and J genes are TRBV19 and TRBJ1-5, with D possibly TRBD1 on 5 matching bases. The CDR3 protein is CATKGDYSNQPQHF. The CDR3 nucleotides read TGTGCCACAAAAGGGGATTATAGCAATCAGCCCCAGCATTTT. The whole variable domain, filled in from reference TRBV19 and TRBJ1-5, reads DGGITQSPKYLFRKEGQNVTLSCEQNLNHDAMYWYRQDPGQGLRLIYYSQIVNDFQKGDIAEGYSVSREKKESFPLTVTSAQKNPTAFYLCATKGDYSNQPQHFGDGTRLSIL.